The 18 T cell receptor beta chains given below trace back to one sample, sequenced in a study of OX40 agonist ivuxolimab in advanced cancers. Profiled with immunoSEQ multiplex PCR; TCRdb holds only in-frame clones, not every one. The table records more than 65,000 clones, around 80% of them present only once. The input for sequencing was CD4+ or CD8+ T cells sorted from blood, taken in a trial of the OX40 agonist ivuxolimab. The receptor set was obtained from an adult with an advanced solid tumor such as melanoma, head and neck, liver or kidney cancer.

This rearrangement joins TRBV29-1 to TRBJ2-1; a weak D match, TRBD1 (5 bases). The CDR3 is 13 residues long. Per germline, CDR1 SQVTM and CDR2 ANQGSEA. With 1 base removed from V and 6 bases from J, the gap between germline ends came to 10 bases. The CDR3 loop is CSVEGQGGNEQFF. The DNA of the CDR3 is TGCAGCGTTGAAGGGCAGGGCGGCAATGAGCAGTTCTTC.

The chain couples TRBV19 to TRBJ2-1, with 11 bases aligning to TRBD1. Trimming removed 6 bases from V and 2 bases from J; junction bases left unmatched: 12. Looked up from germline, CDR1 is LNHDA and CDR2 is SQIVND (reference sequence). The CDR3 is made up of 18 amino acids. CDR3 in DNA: TGTGCCAGTAGCCCCCTTCACCCGGGACAGGGGGCCTACAATGAGCAGTTCTTC. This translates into CASSPLHPGQGAYNEQFF.

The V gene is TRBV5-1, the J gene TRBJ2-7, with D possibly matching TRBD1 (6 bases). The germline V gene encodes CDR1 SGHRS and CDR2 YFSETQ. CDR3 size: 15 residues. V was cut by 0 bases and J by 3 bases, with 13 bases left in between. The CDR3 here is CASSLVVGADYEQYF. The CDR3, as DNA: TGCGCCAGCAGCTTGGTGGTGGGGGCCGACTACGAGCAGTACTTC.

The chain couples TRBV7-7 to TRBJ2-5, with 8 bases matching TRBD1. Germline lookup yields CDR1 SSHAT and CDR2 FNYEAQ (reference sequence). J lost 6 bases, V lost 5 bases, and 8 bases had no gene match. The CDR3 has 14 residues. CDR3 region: CASSQDRVGQTQYF. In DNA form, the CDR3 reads TGTGCCAGCAGCCAGGACAGGGTAGGCCAGACCCAGTACTTC.

CDR3 region: CASSLVGQGINEKLFF. The CDR3 DNA sequence: TGTGCCAGCAGCTTAGTGGGACAGGGTATTAATGAAAAACTGTTTTTT. V gene TRBV7-6 combines with J gene TRBJ1-4; TRBD1 matches at 9 bases. Germline trimming cut 1 base from V and 4 bases from J; bases unmatched to any gene: 4. Germline V gives CDR1 SGHVS, CDR2 FNYEAQ. This CDR3 spans 16 amino acids.

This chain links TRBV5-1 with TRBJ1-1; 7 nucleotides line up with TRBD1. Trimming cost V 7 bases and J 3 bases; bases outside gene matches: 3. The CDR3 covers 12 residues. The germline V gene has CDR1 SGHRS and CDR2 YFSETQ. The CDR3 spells CASSTGDTEAFF. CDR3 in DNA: TGCGCCAGCTCAACAGGGGACACTGAAGCTTTCTTT.

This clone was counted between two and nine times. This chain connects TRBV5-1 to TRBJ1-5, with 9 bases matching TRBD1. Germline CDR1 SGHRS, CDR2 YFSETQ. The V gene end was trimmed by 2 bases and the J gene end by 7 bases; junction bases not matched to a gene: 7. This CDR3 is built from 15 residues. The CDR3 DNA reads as TGCGCCAGCAGCTTAATGAGTGGGACAGGGCAGCCCCAGCATTTT. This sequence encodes CASSLMSGTGQPQHF.

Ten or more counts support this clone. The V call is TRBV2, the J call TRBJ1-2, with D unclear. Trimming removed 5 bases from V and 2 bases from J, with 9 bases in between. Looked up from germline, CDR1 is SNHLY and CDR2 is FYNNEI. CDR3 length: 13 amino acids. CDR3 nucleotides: TGTGCCAGCAGTTCTAGGGAAAACTATGGCTACACCTTC. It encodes CASSSRENYGYTF. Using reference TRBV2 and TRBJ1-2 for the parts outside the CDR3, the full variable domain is EPEVTQTPSHQVTQMGQEVILRCVPISNHLYFYWYRQILGQKVEFLVSFYNNEISEKSEIFDDQFSVERPDGSNFTLKIRSTKLEDSAMYFCASSSRENYGYTFGSGTRLTVV.

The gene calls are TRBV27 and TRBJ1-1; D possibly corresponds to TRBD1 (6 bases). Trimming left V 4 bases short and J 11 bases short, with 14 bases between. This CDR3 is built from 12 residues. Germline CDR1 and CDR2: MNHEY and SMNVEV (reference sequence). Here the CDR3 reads CASSYGGLRAFF. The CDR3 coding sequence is TGTGCCAGCAGTTATGGGGGCTTGCGGGCTTTCTTT.

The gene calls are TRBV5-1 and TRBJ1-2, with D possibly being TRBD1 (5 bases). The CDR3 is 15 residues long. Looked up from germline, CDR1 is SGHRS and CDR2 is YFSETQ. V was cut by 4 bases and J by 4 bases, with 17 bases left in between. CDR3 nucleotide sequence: TGCGCCAGCAGCCTTGACAGTACTCTTGGCTATGGCTACACCTTC. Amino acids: CASSLDSTLGYGYTF.

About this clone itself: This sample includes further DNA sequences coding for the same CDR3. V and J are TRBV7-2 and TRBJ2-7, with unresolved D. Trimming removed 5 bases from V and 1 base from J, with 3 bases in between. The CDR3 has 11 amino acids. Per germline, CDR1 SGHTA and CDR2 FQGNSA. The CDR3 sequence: CASSLSYEQYF. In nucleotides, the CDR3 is TGTGCCAGCAGCCTGTCCTACGAGCAGTACTTC.

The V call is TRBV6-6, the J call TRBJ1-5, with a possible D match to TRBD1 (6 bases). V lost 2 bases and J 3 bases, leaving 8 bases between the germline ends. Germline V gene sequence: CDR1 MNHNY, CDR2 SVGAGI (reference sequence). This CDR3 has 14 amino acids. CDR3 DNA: TGTGCCAGCAGTTACGGGGGCCTCAATCAGCCCCAGCATTTT. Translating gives CASSYGGLNQPQHF.

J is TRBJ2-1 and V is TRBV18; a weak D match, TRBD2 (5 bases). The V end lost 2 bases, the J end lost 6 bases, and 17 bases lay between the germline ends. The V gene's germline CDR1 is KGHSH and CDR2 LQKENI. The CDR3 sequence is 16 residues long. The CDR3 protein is CASSPGVRVSGNEQFF. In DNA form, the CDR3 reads TGTGCCAGCTCACCAGGGGTGCGGGTCTCCGGCAATGAGCAGTTCTTC. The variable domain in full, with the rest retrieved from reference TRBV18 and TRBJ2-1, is NAGVMQNPRHLVRRRGQEARLRCSPMKGHSHVYWYRQLPEEGLKFMVYLQKENIIDESGMPKERFSAEFPKEGPSILRIQQVVRGDSAAYFCASSPGVRVSGNEQFFGPGTRLTVL.

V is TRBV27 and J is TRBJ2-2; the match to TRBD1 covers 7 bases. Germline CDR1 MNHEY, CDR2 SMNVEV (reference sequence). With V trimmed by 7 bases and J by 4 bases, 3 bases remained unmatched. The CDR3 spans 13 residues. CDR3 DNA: TGTGCCAGCAACCGACAGGGCACCGGGGAGCTGTTTTTT. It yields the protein CASNRQGTGELFF.

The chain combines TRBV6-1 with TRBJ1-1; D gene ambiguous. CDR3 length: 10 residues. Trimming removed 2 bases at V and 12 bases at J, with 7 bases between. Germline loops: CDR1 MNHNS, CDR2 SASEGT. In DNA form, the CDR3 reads TGTGCCAGCAGTGAATACAGAACTTTCTTT. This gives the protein CASSEYRTFF.

The CDR3: CASSQAETGLYGYTF. The DNA for the CDR3 is TGCGCCAGCAGCCAGGCAGAGACAGGGTTATATGGCTACACCTTC. The chain joins TRBV4-1 to TRBJ1-2, with 7 bases matching TRBD1. This CDR3 has 15 residues. The germline CDR1 and CDR2 sequences are MGHRA and YSYEKL. V lost 3 bases to trimming and J lost 5 bases; unmatched junction nucleotides: 9.

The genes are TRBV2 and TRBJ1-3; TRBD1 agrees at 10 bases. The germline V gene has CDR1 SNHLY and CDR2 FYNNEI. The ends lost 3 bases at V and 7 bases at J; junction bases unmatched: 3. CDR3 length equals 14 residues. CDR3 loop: CASSDADRGNTIYF. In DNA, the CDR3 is TGTGCCAGCAGTGACGCGGACAGGGGGAACACCATATATTTT.

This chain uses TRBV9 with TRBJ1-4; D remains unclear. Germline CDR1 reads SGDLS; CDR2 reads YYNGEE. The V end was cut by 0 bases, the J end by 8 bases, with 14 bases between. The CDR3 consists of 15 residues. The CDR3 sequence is CASSVEGGLGEKLFF. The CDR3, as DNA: TGTGCCAGCAGCGTAGAGGGAGGGTTGGGCGAAAAACTGTTTTTT.